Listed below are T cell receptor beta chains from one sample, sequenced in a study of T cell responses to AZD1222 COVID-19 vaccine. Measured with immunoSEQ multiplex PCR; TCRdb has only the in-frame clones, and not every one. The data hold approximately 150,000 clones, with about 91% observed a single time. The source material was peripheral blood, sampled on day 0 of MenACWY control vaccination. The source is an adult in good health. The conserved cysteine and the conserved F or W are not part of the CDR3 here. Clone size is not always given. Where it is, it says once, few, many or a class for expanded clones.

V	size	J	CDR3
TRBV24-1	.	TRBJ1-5	ATSGPGQPQH
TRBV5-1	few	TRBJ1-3	ASSLGQTNSGNTIY
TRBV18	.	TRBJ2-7	ASSPLGPGAFTYEQY
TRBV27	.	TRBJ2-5	ASGRMGSQETQY
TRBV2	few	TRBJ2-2	ASRNGLAANTGELF
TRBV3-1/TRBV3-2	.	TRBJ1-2	ASSQDSRIRSYGYT
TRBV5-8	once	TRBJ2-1	ASSLAVGSYNEQF
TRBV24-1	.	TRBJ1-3	ATSGGNTIY
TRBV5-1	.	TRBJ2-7	ASSLRPSGTPYEQY
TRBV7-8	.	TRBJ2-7	ASSYPGTGEFYEQY
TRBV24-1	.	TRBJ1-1	ATSDIMNTEAF
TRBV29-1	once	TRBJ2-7	SVGQGSPYEQY